This T cell receptor beta chain was documented in a study of cytomegalovirus exposure and HLA in healthy donors. Notes on the study in general: The later analysis indicated that the majority of CMV-associated TCR beta chains appeared HLA-restricted. Other equally common chains were less clonally expanded than HLA-associated TCR beta chains, a later analysis showed. Earlier results showed most TCR beta V segments being productive about 87% or about 30% of the time. Presence/absence analyses assumed roughly uniform sequencing depth across donors, which may not hold.

From germline, CDR1 is SGHTA and CDR2 FQGTGA. The CDR3 is made up of 17 amino acids. Losses at the gene ends were 5 bases for V and 0 bases for J; bases not matched to a gene: 5. In the PCR, 60 Vbeta and 13 Jbeta primers were used. The method was immunoSEQ multiplex PCR; TCRdb's version includes in-frame clones alone and lacks a portion of them. The repertoire holds about 90,000 clones, less than 75% seen once, with roughly 6% in the top ten. This clone has just a few counts. Its antigen is as yet unknown. V gene TRBV7-3 combines with J gene TRBJ2-1; 12 nucleotides line up with TRBD2. The TCR originated in a woman aged 25 to 39 in good health and CMV-seropositive. The sequenced material came from PBMCs. The CDR3 loop is CASSLMTSGSSYNEQFF. DNA for the CDR3: TGTGCCAGCAGCCTCATGACTAGCGGGAGCTCCTACAATGAGCAGTTCTTC. The full variable domain, rest sourced from reference TRBV7-3 and TRBJ2-1, is GAGVSQTPSNKVTEKGKYVELRCDPISGHTALYWYRQSLGQGPEFLIYFQGTGAADDSGLPNDRFFAVRPEGSVSTLKIQRTERGDSAVYLCASSLMTSGSSYNEQFFGPGTRLTVL.